The 21 T cell receptor beta chains in this list originate from one sample, sequenced in a study of T cell clonality in common variable immunodeficiency. The data were produced by immunoSEQ multiplex PCR, yet TCRdb's version contains in-frame clones alone and is incomplete. In total the sample includes about 37,000 clones, none of them seen once. The sample taken for sequencing was peripheral blood mononuclear cells. These receptors were obtained from a person between 18 and 75 years old in good health.

This clone was detected many times. The missing CDR3 end, 3 residues past where the read stops, is filled in from the germline J gene. The genes are TRBV6-2 or TRBV6-3 and TRBJ2-7, with TRBD2 matching over 11 bases. CDR1 MNHEY and CDR2 SVGEGT come from the germline V gene. The CDR3 loop spans 16 amino acids. V gave up 1 base and J gave up 6 bases; unmatched junction bases: 8. CDR3 bases read: TGTGCCAGCAGTTACTTCTTCGGACTAGCGGGTGTCGAG. Amino acids: CASSYFFGLAGVE. The full-length CDR3 reads as CASSYFFGLAGVEQYF.

This clone was counted between two and nine times. The observed sequence ends 3 residues before the CDR3 terminus, with the missing tail filled in from the germline J gene. This chain joins TRBV2 and TRBJ2-4, with a tentative D call TRBD2 (5 bases). The V end lost 5 bases, the J end lost 8 bases, and 10 bases lay between the germline ends. The CDR3 runs to 12 residues. Germline CDR1 and CDR2: SNHLY and FYNNEI. The DNA read from the CDR3 is TGTGCCAGCAGTCCTAGGCGGGACATT. Protein product: CASSPRRDI. The CDR3 in full is CASSPRRDIQYF.

The table lists this clone with many counts. The read comes to an end 3 residues before the CDR3 does, leaving the germline J gene to fill in the end. The chain carries TRBV29-1 and TRBJ1-1; D remains unclear. V was trimmed by 2 bases and J by 0 bases, leaving 7 bases between them. Germline CDR1 and CDR2: SQVTM and ANQGSEA. The CDR3 has 13 residues. CDR3 protein: CSVEPRLNTEAFF. The CDR3 bases that were read are TGCAGCGTTGAACCCAGATTGAACACTGAA.

This clone was seen many times. The read halts 3 residues ahead of the CDR3 end, with the missing end drawn from the germline J gene. The chain combines TRBV18 with TRBJ2-7; a possible D gene is TRBD2 (5 bases). The CDR3 runs to 18 residues. Germline V gene sequence: CDR1 KGHSH, CDR2 LQKENI. Deletions cut 4 bases from V and 1 base from J, with 23 bases between. The CDR3 loop is CASSQTRTDGVLSYEQYF. The part of the CDR3 DNA that was read is TGTGCCAGCTCACAAACTAGAACGGACGGAGTTCTGTCCTACGAG.

In this sample, this clone turned up many times. The read halts 3 residues ahead of the CDR3 end, with the missing end drawn from the germline J gene. This chain uses TRBV29-1 with TRBJ2-7; D might be TRBD1 (6 bases). Deletions cut 2 bases from V and 2 bases from J, with 7 bases between. This CDR3 has 12 amino acids. CDR1 is SQVTM, CDR2 ANQGSEA, per germline. Incomplete CDR3 DNA: TGCAGCGTTGAAACAGGGACCTACGAG. Residues: CSVETGTYE. The full CDR3 protein reads CSVETGTYEQYF.

This clone was detected many times. The read is 3 residues too short to cover the CDR3 end, so that end is filled in from the germline J gene. V usage is TRBV10-3 and J usage is TRBJ1-1; 8 nucleotides match TRBD1. V was pared by 6 bases and J by 0 bases, with 12 bases of the junction left unmatched. CDR1 and CDR2 (germline): ENHRY, SYGVKD. The CDR3 totals 17 residues. The DNA read from the CDR3 is TGTGCCATCAGACCAAACTTGGGACAGGCGATGAACACTGAA. Translation gives CAIRPNLGQAMNTE. The entire CDR3 protein is CAIRPNLGQAMNTEAFF.

This clone showed up many times. The read is 3 residues too short to cover the CDR3 end, so that end is filled in from the germline J gene. The gene calls are TRBV30 and TRBJ1-3; D uncertain. The CDR3 is made up of 14 amino acids. Germline lookup yields CDR1 GTSNPN and CDR2 SVGIG (reference sequence). Trimming took off 0 bases at V and 2 bases at J, with 8 bases between the two ends. CDR3 sequence: CAWSVGLTGNTIYF. CDR3 bases read: TGTGCCTGGAGTGTAGGCTTGACTGGAAACACC. The full variable domain, rest sourced from reference TRBV30 and TRBJ1-3, is SQTIHQWPATLVQPVGSPLSLECTVEGTSNPNLYWYRQAAGRGLQLLFYSVGIGQISSEVPQNLSASRPQDRQFILSSKKLLLSDSGFYLCAWSVGLTGNTIYFGEGSWLTVV.

This clone has at least ten counts. Read sequence stops 3 residues before the CDR3 end, and the germline J gene provides the missing end. The chain is built from TRBV30 and TRBJ2-6, with no clear D. Germline CDR1 reads GTSNPN; CDR2 reads SVGIG (reference sequence). This CDR3 is 17 amino acids long. V dropped 2 bases and J dropped 2 bases, with 16 bases sitting between them. The CDR3 DNA, read in part, is TGTGCCTGGAGTCCGGTCACCCTCATCGCTGGGGCCAACGTC. It is translated as CAWSPVTLIAGANV. The CDR3 as a whole reads CAWSPVTLIAGANVLTF.

This clone was seen at least ten times. The DNA ends 3 residues before the CDR3 does, and the rest of the CDR3 is filled in from the germline J gene. Different DNA sequences within this sample yield the same CDR3. The V call is TRBV7-9, the J call TRBJ1-1, with D perhaps matching TRBD1 (6 bases). The CDR3 is 14 residues long. Deletions cut 1 base from V and 0 bases from J, with 6 bases between. Germline V lookup: CDR1 SEHNR, CDR2 FQNEAQ (reference sequence). The covered CDR3 bases are TGTGCCAGCAGCTTAGGACAGGTGAACACTGAA. Protein: CASSLGQVNTE. In full, the CDR3 is CASSLGQVNTEAFF.

In this sample, this clone turned up many times. The read ends 3 residues early relative to the CDR3; the germline J gene fills the gap. The chain joins TRBV4-1 to TRBJ1-2; unclear D gene. Germline CDR1 and CDR2: MGHRA and YSYEKL. V lost 1 base and J 0 bases, leaving 18 bases between the germline ends. The CDR3 contains 18 residues. The CDR3 protein is CASSQVLTIHKANYGYTF. Incomplete CDR3 DNA: TGCGCCAGCAGCCAAGTATTAACGATCCACAAAGCTAACTATGGC.

This clone was observed at least ten times. The read halts 3 residues ahead of the CDR3 end, with the missing end drawn from the germline J gene. The V gene is TRBV5-1, the J gene TRBJ2-1, with D uncertain. The germline V and J ends were trimmed by 1 base and 0 bases, with 11 bases remaining between them. The CDR3 is made up of 16 amino acids. Per germline, CDR1 SGHRS and CDR2 YFSETQ. CDR3: CASSLNPGGSYNEQFF. Incomplete CDR3 DNA: TGCGCCAGCAGCTTGAATCCGGGTGGCTCCTACAATGAG.

This clone was recorded a few times. The read is 3 residues too short to cover the CDR3 end, so that end is filled in from the germline J gene. The chain employs TRBV5-1 and TRBJ1-5; weak D call: TRBD1 (6 bases). V was trimmed by 2 bases and J by 6 bases, leaving 12 bases between them. The CDR3 contains 14 residues. In germline, CDR1 is SGHRS, CDR2 YFSETQ. CDR3 sequence: CASSLQGLGQPQHF. The CDR3 bases that were read are TGCGCCAGCAGCTTACAGGGACTAGGTCAGCCC.

In this sample, this clone turned up many times. With the read ending 3 residues before the CDR3 end, the germline J gene is used to fill in that end. V usage is TRBV30 and J usage is TRBJ2-7, with 7 bases aligning to TRBD1. With 1 base clipped from V and 4 bases from J, the junction kept 7 bases outside the gene matches. Germline CDR1 is GTSNPN and CDR2 is SVGIG (reference sequence). The CDR3 length is 14 residues. The sequenced part of the CDR3 DNA is TGTGCCTGGAGTGGGTCGCAGGGGGTATACGAG. It is translated as CAWSGSQGVYE. The entire CDR3 is CAWSGSQGVYEQYF.

The sample holds many counts of this clone. Read coverage stops 3 residues before the CDR3 terminus; the germline J gene supplies the remainder. The chain recombines TRBV29-1 with TRBJ2-4, with 9 bases lining up with TRBD1. Germline CDR1 SQVTM, CDR2 ANQGSEA. The CDR3 runs to 13 residues. With V trimmed by 5 bases and J by 6 bases, 5 bases remained unmatched. The CDR3 loop is CSVRGQGRNIQYF. CDR3 DNA, as far as it was read: TGCAGCGTTCGTGGACAGGGGAGAAACATT.

The table lists this clone with many counts. At one end the junction does not follow the germline gene, possibly because of a read error. Read sequence stops 3 residues before the CDR3 end, and the germline J gene provides the missing end. The V gene is TRBV7-7, the J gene TRBJ2-5; 7 bases align to TRBD2. The CDR3 is 13 amino acids. Germline V CDR1 and CDR2: SSHAT, FNYEAQ (reference sequence). The DNA read from the CDR3 is TGTGCTAGCAGCTTGGGCGGGAGAGAGACC. This codes for CASSLGGRET. The full CDR3 protein is CASSLGGRETQYF.

This clone was counted many times. The CDR3 end lies 3 residues beyond the end of the read and is filled in from the germline J gene. This chain connects TRBV20-1 to TRBJ2-5, with D perhaps TRBD1 (6 bases). Germline values: CDR1 DFQATT, CDR2 SNEGSKA (reference sequence). With 0 bases removed from V and 2 bases from J, the gap between germline ends came to 10 bases. The CDR3 spans 14 residues. The CDR3 protein is CSARDRDTQETQYF. CDR3 bases read: TGCAGTGCTAGAGATCGGGACACTCAAGAGACC.

This clone has at least ten counts. Coverage ceases 3 residues before the CDR3 finishes, and the germline J gene fills in the end. This rearrangement joins TRBV11-2 to TRBJ2-2; D is undetermined. Trimming pared 4 bases from V and 8 bases from J, leaving 8 bases between. The V gene's germline CDR1 is SGHAT and CDR2 FQNNGV. The CDR3 runs to 12 residues. Partial CDR3 DNA: TGTGCCAGCAGCTCGTCCGTAGGGGAG. This gives the protein CASSSSVGE. The full CDR3 reads CASSSSVGELFF. Looking up the rest from reference TRBV11-2 and TRBJ2-2 gives the full variable domain: EAGVAQSPRYKIIEKRQSVAFWCNPISGHATLYWYQQILGQGPKLLIQFQNNGVVDDSQLPKDRFSAERLKGVDSTLKIQPAKLEDSAVYLCASSSSVGELFFGEGSRLTVL.

This clone was seen repeatedly, ten times or more. The read finishes 3 residues shy of the CDR3 end, and the germline J gene is used to complete it. This chain links TRBV20-1 with TRBJ2-3, with TRBD2 matching over 7 bases. V trimming: 3 bases; J trimming: 0 bases; junction bases outside the gene matches: 9. The germline V gene has CDR1 DFQATT and CDR2 SNEGSKA (reference sequence). The CDR3 consists of 16 residues. The CDR3 DNA, read in part, is TGCAGTGCTAGGCCGACTAGCCACGAGAGCACAGATACG. This codes for CSARPTSHESTDT. The CDR3, in full, reads CSARPTSHESTDTQYF.

This clone was recorded many times. The CDR3 is cut off 3 residues early in the read; its end comes from the germline J gene. This rearrangement joins TRBV7-9 to TRBJ1-2; no reliable D call. The CDR3 totals 12 residues. V was trimmed by 2 bases and J by 5 bases, leaving 6 bases between them. The germline gives CDR1 SEHNR, CDR2 FQNEAQ (reference sequence). CDR3 bases read: TGTGCCAGCAGCTTATTTCGGTATGGC. Protein sequence: CASSLFRYG. The entire CDR3 sequence reads CASSLFRYGYTF.

The table lists this clone with many counts. The read ends 3 residues early relative to the CDR3; the germline J gene fills the gap. J is TRBJ1-1 and V is TRBV5-1; D remains unclear. The length of the CDR3 is 14 residues. V lost 0 bases, J lost 4 bases, and 10 bases lay in between. Germline V CDR1 and CDR2: SGHRS, YFSETQ. The CDR3 here is CASSLEGWPTEAFF. The CDR3 bases that were read are TGCGCCAGCAGCTTGGAAGGGTGGCCCACTGAA.

Many counts were recorded for this clone. Read coverage stops 3 residues before the CDR3 terminus; the germline J gene supplies the remainder. The V gene is TRBV6-1, the J gene TRBJ2-5; maybe TRBD2 (6 bases). Trimming removed 3 bases from V and 5 bases from J, with 16 bases in between. The germline V gene encodes CDR1 MNHNS and CDR2 SASEGT. The CDR3 is 15 residues long. The CDR3 here is CASSDLAEITETQYF. The DNA read from the CDR3 is TGTGCCAGCAGTGATTTAGCGGAAATCACGGAGACC.